These 20 T cell receptor beta chains were sequenced from one sample in a study of T cells in Graves' hyperthyroidism and ophthalmopathy. It was RNA transcripts that yielded the amplified TCR beta CDR3 regions. Researchers ran a first-round RT-PCR on the TCR CDR3 using the HTBI primer set. Each CDR3 protein gets one entry after TCRdb re-called the multiplex PCR reads with MiXCR. Of about 290,000 distinct CDR3 sequences listed, around 15% are singletons. Sequenced: blood. The receptor set was obtained from a woman between 40 and 55 years old with Graves' hyperthyroidism.

The J gene is TRBJ1-4, the V gene TRBV30; no clear D gene. Germline V lookup: CDR1 GTSNPN, CDR2 SVGIG (reference sequence). This CDR3 is built from 14 residues. V dropped 2 bases and J dropped 8 bases, with 15 bases sitting between them. The CDR3 DNA reads TGTGCCTGGAGTTCCAGCCGCCAGCGGGAAAAACTGTTTTTT. Translated, it gives CAWSSSRQREKLFF. Using reference TRBV30 and TRBJ1-4 for the parts outside the CDR3, the full variable domain is SQTIHQWPATLVQPVGSPLSLECTVEGTSNPNLYWYRQAAGRGLQLLFYSVGIGQISSEVPQNLSASRPQDRQFILSSKKLLLSDSGFYLCAWSSSRQREKLFFGSGTQLSVL.

This clonotype was observed a handful of times. In nucleotides, the CDR3 is TGTGCCAGTATCCCCCTAGGGGGGCAGAACACTGAAGCTTTCTTT. It specifies CASIPLGGQNTEAFF. The chain uses TRBV19 and TRBJ1-1, with D perhaps TRBD1 (6 bases). V lost 7 bases and J 1 base, leaving 16 bases between the germline ends. The CDR3 is 15 residues long. Germline V gene data show CDR1 as LNHDA and CDR2 as SQIVND (reference sequence).

J is TRBJ2-7 and V is TRBV29-1, with D perhaps TRBD1 (5 bases). Germline loops: CDR1 SQVTM, CDR2 ANQGSEA. Trimming left V 7 bases short and J 1 base short, with 11 bases between. This CDR3 spans 12 amino acids. As DNA, the CDR3 is TGCAGCGGGCAGGGTCAATCCTACGAGCAGTACTTC. Protein: CSGQGQSYEQYF.

This clonotype has a count of ten or more. The chain's CDR3 is CASSFLGWVQPQHF. CDR3 in DNA: TGTGCCAGCAGTTTTCTAGGGTGGGTACAGCCCCAGCATTTT. This chain connects TRBV12-3 or TRBV12-4 to TRBJ1-5, with unresolved D. The CDR3 spans 14 residues. V lost 3 bases to trimming and J lost 7 bases, with 13 bases between them.

This clonotype was detected ten times or more. The gene calls are TRBV9 and TRBJ2-7; 7 bases are shared with TRBD1. J lost 1 base, V lost 5 bases, and 6 bases had no gene match. The CDR3 totals 14 residues. In germline, CDR1 is SGDLS, CDR2 YYNGEE. CDR3 sequence (DNA): TGTGCCAGCAGTCCGGGACAGTTGTCCTACGAGCAGTACTTC. Its translation: CASSPGQLSYEQYF.

This clonotype appeared many times. This chain links TRBV7-9 with TRBJ2-3; weak D call: TRBD1 (6 bases). Germline assignment: CDR1 SEHNR and CDR2 FQNEAQ (reference sequence). V lost 1 base to trimming and J lost 1 base, with 9 bases between them. CDR3 length: 15 residues. Here the CDR3 reads CASSLGQARTDTQYF. The CDR3 DNA reads as TGTGCCAGCAGCTTAGGACAGGCGCGCACAGATACGCAGTATTTT.

This clonotype was observed a handful of times. The chain has TRBV9 and TRBJ2-3; D is uncertain. Germline assignment: CDR1 SGDLS and CDR2 YYNGEE. V was clipped by 0 bases and J by 3 bases, with 8 bases between them. The CDR3 sequence is 14 residues long. In DNA form, the CDR3 reads TGTGCCAGCAGCGTAGGTGGGCGGACAGATACGCAGTATTTT. Encoded protein: CASSVGGRTDTQYF.

Many counts were recorded for this clonotype. The rearrangement joins TRBV28 to TRBJ2-1, with TRBD1 matching over 8 bases. This CDR3 is 14 amino acids long. J lost 6 bases, V lost 7 bases, and 8 bases had no gene match. The germline V gene has CDR1 MDHEN and CDR2 SYDVKM. CDR3 in amino acids: CASNLSGGRNEQFF. In nucleotides, the CDR3 is TGTGCCAGCAACTTATCAGGGGGCCGCAATGAGCAGTTCTTC.

This clonotype was recorded many times. The chain couples TRBV18 to TRBJ2-3; the D is unclear. V was pared by 3 bases and J by 5 bases, with 6 bases between. CDR1 and CDR2 from the germline V gene are KGHSH and LQKENI. This CDR3 is 12 amino acids long. The CDR3 protein is CASSPTGDTQYF. The CDR3 DNA reads TGTGCCAGCTCACCGACGGGAGATACGCAGTATTTT. Complete variable domain (other parts from reference TRBV18 and TRBJ2-3): NAGVMQNPRHLVRRRGQEARLRCSPMKGHSHVYWYRQLPEEGLKFMVYLQKENIIDESGMPKERFSAEFPKEGPSILRIQQVVRGDSAAYFCASSPTGDTQYFGPGTRLTVL.

This clonotype was counted many times. The V call is TRBV6-1, the J call TRBJ2-1; 7 bases map to TRBD1. V lost 2 bases to trimming and J lost 6 bases; unmatched junction nucleotides: 10. Germline-derived CDR1 and CDR2 are MNHNS and SASEGT. The CDR3 spans 16 residues. DNA for the CDR3: TGTGCCAGCAGTGAATTTGCAGGGGGAACTGGCAATGAGCAGTTCTTC. It encodes CASSEFAGGTGNEQFF.

This clonotype has more than one count but fewer than ten. This chain joins TRBV13 and TRBJ1-1; D might be TRBD1 (6 bases). CDR3 length: 15 amino acids. Looked up from germline, CDR1 is PRHDT and CDR2 is FYEKMQ (reference sequence). V lost 6 bases and J lost 0, with 14 bases in between. This CDR3 reads CASSFPRGLNTEAFF. The DNA for the CDR3 is TGTGCCAGCAGTTTTCCCAGGGGACTGAACACTGAAGCTTTCTTT. Full variable domain (rest looked up from reference TRBV13 and TRBJ1-1): AAGVIQSPRHLIKEKRETATLKCYPIPRHDTVYWYQQGPGQDPQFLISFYEKMQSDKGSIPDRFSAQQFSDYHSELNMSSLELGDSALYFCASSFPRGLNTEAFFGQGTRLTVV.

At least ten counts were recorded for this clonotype. V and J are TRBV6-1 and TRBJ2-7; perhaps D is TRBD1 or TRBD2 (5 bases each). The CDR3 has 14 amino acids. Germline CDR1 reads MNHNS; CDR2 reads SASEGT. Trimming pared 9 bases from V and 0 bases from J, leaving 15 bases between. CDR3 in DNA: TGTGCCAGTAAAGCCCGGGACGGCTCCTACGAGCAGTACTTC. This gives the protein CASKARDGSYEQYF.

This clonotype was counted at least ten times. The chain combines TRBV12-3 or TRBV12-4 with TRBJ2-1; 13 nucleotides match TRBD2. The J segment lost 6 bases and the V segment lost 2 bases, leaving 7 bases of the junction unmatched. The CDR3 runs to 17 residues. The CDR3 sequence: CASSLRGGLAGTNEQFF. The CDR3 nucleotides read TGTGCCAGCAGTTTAAGGGGGGGACTAGCGGGAACCAATGAGCAGTTCTTC.

The chain uses TRBV29-1 and TRBJ1-4, with 9 nucleotides matching TRBD1. CDR1 SQVTM and CDR2 ANQGSEA come from the germline V gene. The CDR3 consists of 14 residues. The V and J ends lost 8 bases and 8 bases, in that order; junction bases with no gene match: 12. The CDR3 sequence is CSSMRTGGWEKLFF. In nucleotides, the CDR3 is TGCAGCTCAATGAGAACAGGGGGCTGGGAAAAACTGTTTTTT.

Many counts were recorded for this clonotype. This rearrangement joins TRBV7-2 to TRBJ2-1, with 10 bases fitting TRBD2. This CDR3 comprises 14 residues. From germline, CDR1 is SGHTA and CDR2 FQGNSA. J lost 9 bases, V lost 11 bases, and 13 bases had no gene match. The DNA for the CDR3 is TGTGCCGTCACCCCCGGGACTAGCGCCCTTGAGCAGTTCTTC. It encodes CAVTPGTSALEQFF. Full variable domain (rest looked up from reference TRBV7-2 and TRBJ2-1): GAGVSQSPSNKVTEKGKDVELRCDPISGHTALYWYRQSLGQGLEFLIYFQGNSAPDKSGLPSDRFSAERTGGSVSTLTIQRTQQEDSAVYLCAVTPGTSALEQFFGPGTRLTVL.

This clonotype has just a few counts. This chain joins TRBV5-4 and TRBJ2-1, with TRBD2 matching over 7 bases. The length of the CDR3 is 13 residues. Looked up from germline, CDR1 is SGHNT and CDR2 is YYREEE (reference sequence). Trimming at V came to 1 base and at J to 10 bases, leaving 5 bases not matched to a gene. CDR3 sequence: CASSLRAGEEQFF. DNA for the CDR3: TGTGCCAGCAGCTTGAGGGCGGGAGAAGAGCAGTTCTTC. Combining the CDR3 with reference TRBV5-4 and TRBJ2-1 gives the whole variable domain ETGVTQSPTHLIKTRGQQVTLRCSSQSGHNTVSWYQQALGQGPQFIFQYYREEENGRGNFPPRFSGLQFPNYSSELNVNALELDDSALYLCASSLRAGEEQFFGPGTRLTVL.

This clonotype was counted between two and nine times. The chain recombines TRBV29-1 with TRBJ2-5, with D possibly being TRBD1 or TRBD2 (6 bases each). The CDR3 length is 14 residues. CDR1 is SQVTM and CDR2 is ANQGSEA in the germline V gene. Trimming removed 1 base from V and 6 bases from J, with 15 bases in between. CDR3 DNA: TGCAGCGTTGAAGGTTTGGGGGGCGGGAAGACCCAGTACTTC. Protein product: CSVEGLGGGKTQYF. The full variable domain, completed using reference TRBV29-1 and TRBJ2-5, is SAVISQKPSRDICQRGTSLTIQCQVDSQVTMMFWYRQQPGQSLTLIATANQGSEATYESGFVIDKFPISRPNLTFSTLTVSNMSPEDSSIYLCSVEGLGGGKTQYFGPGTRLLVL.

In the case of this clonotype: This could be a read error, since a much larger clone is one nucleotide away. CDR3 residues: CASSLKRLATRNPYNEQFF. CDR3 nucleotide sequence: TGTGCCAGCAGCTTAAAGAGACTAGCGACTCGAAATCCCTACAATGAGCAGTTCTTC. The chain recombines TRBV7-2 with TRBJ2-1; 8 bases agree with TRBD2. Germline V gene data show CDR1 as SGHTA and CDR2 as FQGNSA. The junction had 14 bases not matched to a gene; V was cut back by 2 bases and J by 2 bases. This CDR3 spans 19 amino acids. The complete variable domain, with remaining parts taken from reference TRBV7-2 and TRBJ2-1, reads GAGVSQSPSNKVTEKGKDVELRCDPISGHTALYWYRQSLGQGLEFLIYFQGNSAPDKSGLPSDRFSAERTGGSVSTLTIQRTQQEDSAVYLCASSLKRLATRNPYNEQFFGPGTRLTVL.

The rearrangement uses TRBV5-4 and TRBJ2-7; D gene ambiguous. V was shortened by 1 base and J by 5 bases, with 13 bases between the two germline ends. This CDR3 is built from 14 residues. Germline CDR1 SGHNT, CDR2 YYREEE (reference sequence). CDR3 sequence (DNA): TGTGCCAGCAGCTTGACTTCAGTGAACGACGAGCAGTACTTC. As protein: CASSLTSVNDEQYF.

This clonotype was counted at least ten times. CDR3 DNA: TGTGCCAGCAACGATCTCACAGGGGAGAAGGATGAAAAACTGTTTTTT. Protein product: CASNDLTGEKDEKLFF. The gene calls are TRBV2 and TRBJ1-4; the match to TRBD1 covers 7 bases. Germline CDR1 reads SNHLY; CDR2 reads FYNNEI. The J segment lost 6 bases and the V segment lost 7 bases, leaving 14 bases of the junction unmatched. This CDR3 spans 16 amino acids.